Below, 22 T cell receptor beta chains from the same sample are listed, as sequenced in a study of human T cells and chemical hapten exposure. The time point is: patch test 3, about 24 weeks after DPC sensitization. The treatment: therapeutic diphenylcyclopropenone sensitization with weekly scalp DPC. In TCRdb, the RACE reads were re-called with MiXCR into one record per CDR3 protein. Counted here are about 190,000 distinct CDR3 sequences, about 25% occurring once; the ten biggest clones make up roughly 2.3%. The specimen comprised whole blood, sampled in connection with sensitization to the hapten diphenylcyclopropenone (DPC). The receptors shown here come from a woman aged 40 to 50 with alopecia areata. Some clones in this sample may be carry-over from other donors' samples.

The CDR3 DNA follows: TGTGCCAGCACCCCGGGACTAGCGCTTAACAATGAGCAGTTCTTC. Translated, it gives CASTPGLALNNEQFF. The V gene is TRBV27, the J gene TRBJ2-1; 10 positions agree with TRBD2. From germline, CDR1 is MNHEY and CDR2 SMNVEV (reference sequence). Trimming cost V 7 bases and J 5 bases; bases outside gene matches: 8. The length of the CDR3 is 15 residues.

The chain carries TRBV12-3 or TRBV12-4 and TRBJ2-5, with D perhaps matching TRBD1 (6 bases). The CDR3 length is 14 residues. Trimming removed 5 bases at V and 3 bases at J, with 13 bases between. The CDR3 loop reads CASSPWTAEETQYF. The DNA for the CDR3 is TGTGCCAGCAGTCCTTGGACAGCCGAAGAGACCCAGTACTTC.

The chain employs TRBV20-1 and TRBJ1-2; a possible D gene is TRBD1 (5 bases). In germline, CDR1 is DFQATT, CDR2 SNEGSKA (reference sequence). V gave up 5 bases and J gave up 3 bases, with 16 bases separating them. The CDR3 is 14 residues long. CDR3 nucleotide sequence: TGCAGTGCTCCCGCCCGGGGCGTGGACTATGGCTACACCTTC. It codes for CSAPARGVDYGYTF.

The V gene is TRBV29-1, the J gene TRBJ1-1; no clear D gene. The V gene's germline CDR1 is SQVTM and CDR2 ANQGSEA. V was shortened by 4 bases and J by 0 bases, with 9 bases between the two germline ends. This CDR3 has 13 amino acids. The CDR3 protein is CSVAWNLNTEAFF. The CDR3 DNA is TGCAGCGTTGCCTGGAACCTGAACACTGAAGCTTTCTTT. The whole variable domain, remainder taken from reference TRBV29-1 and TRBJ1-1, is SAVISQKPSRDICQRGTSLTIQCQVDSQVTMMFWYRQQPGQSLTLIATANQGSEATYESGFVIDKFPISRPNLTFSTLTVSNMSPEDSSIYLCSVAWNLNTEAFFGQGTRLTVV.

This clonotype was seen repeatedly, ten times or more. As DNA, the CDR3 is TGTGCCAGCAGCTCAGGCAGGGGTGAGGGCCTGAGGAACACTGAAGCTTTCTTT. Translated, it gives CASSSGRGEGLRNTEAFF. The chain has TRBV5-5 and TRBJ1-1, with D perhaps TRBD1 (6 bases). The V gene lost 3 bases and the J gene lost 1 base, with 22 bases spanning the gap. The germline V gene encodes CDR1 SGHKS and CDR2 YYEKEE (reference sequence). The CDR3 loop spans 18 amino acids.

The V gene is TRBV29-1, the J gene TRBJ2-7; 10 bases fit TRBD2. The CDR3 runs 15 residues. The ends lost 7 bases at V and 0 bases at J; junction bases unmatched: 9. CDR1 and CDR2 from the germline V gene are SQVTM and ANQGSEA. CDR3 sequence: CSAIGLAGVSYEQYF. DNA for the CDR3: TGCAGCGCCATCGGGCTAGCGGGAGTCTCCTACGAGCAGTACTTC.

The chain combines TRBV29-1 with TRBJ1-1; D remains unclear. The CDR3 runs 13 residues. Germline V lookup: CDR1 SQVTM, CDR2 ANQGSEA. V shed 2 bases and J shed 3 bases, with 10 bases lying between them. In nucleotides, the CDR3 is TGCAGCGTTGAAAGGCAGCAGGACACTGAAGCTTTCTTT. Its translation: CSVERQQDTEAFF.

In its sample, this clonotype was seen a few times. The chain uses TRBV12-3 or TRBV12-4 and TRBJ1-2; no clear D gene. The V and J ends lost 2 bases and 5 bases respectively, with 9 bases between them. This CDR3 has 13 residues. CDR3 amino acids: CASSLLVNYGYTF. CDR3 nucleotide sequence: TGTGCCAGCAGTTTACTAGTCAATTATGGCTACACCTTC.

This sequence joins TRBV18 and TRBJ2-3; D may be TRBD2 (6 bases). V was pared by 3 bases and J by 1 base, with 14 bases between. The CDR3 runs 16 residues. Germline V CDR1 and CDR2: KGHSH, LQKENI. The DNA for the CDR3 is TGTGCCAGCTCACCCGCCTGGCGGGGTCGCACAGATACGCAGTATTTT. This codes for CASSPAWRGRTDTQYF.

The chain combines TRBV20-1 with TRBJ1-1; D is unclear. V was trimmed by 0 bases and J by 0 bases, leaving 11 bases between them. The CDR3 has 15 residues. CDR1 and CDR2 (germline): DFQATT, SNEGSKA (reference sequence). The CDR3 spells CSARDRMAMNTEAFF. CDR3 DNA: TGCAGTGCTAGAGATAGGATGGCAATGAACACTGAAGCTTTCTTT.

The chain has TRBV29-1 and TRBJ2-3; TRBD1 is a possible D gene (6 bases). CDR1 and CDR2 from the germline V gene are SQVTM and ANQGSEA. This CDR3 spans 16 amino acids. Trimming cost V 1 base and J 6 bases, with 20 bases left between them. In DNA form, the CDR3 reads TGCAGCGTTGAAGGGCCGAGGGGGTCATTGCGGGATACGCAGTATTTT. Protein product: CSVEGPRGSLRDTQYF.

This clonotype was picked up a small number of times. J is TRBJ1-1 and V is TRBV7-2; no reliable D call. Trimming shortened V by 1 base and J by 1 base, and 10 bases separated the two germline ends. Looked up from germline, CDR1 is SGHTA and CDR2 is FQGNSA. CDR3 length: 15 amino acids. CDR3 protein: CASSLGLTTNTEAFF. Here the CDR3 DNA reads TGTGCCAGCAGCTTAGGTCTCACGACGAACACTGAAGCTTTCTTT. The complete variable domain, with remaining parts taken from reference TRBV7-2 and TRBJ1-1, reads GAGVSQSPSNKVTEKGKDVELRCDPISGHTALYWYRQSLGQGLEFLIYFQGNSAPDKSGLPSDRFSAERTGGSVSTLTIQRTQQEDSAVYLCASSLGLTTNTEAFFGQGTRLTVV.

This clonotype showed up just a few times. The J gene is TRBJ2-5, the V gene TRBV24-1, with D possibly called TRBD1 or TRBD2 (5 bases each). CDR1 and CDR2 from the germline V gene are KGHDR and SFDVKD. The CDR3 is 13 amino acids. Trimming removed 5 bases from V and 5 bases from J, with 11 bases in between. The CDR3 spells CATSAGLRETQYF. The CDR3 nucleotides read TGTGCCACCAGTGCGGGGCTTCGGGAGACCCAGTACTTC.

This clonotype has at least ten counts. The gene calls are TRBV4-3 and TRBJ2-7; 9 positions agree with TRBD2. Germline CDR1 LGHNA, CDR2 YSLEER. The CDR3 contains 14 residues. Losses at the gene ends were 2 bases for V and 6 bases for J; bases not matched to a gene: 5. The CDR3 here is CASSQRGRGGEQYF. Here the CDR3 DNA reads TGCGCCAGCAGCCAACGCGGGAGGGGAGGCGAGCAGTACTTC.

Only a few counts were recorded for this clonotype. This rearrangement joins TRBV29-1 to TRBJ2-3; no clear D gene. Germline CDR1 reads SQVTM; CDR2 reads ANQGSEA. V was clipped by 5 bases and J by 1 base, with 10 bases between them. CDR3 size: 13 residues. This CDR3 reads CSVTQYGTDTQYF. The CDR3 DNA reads TGCAGCGTTACTCAGTATGGCACAGATACGCAGTATTTT.

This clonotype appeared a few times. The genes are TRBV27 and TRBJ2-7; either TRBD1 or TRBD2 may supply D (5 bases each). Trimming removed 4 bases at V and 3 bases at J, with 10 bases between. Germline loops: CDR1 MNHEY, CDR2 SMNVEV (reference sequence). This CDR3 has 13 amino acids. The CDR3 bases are TGTGCCAGCAGTTGGGGCGACTACTACGAGCAGTACTTC. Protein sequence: CASSWGDYYEQYF.

The CDR3 loop is CASSHGTGVGTQYF. The DNA for the CDR3 is TGTGCCAGCAGTCACGGGACAGGCGTCGGTACGCAGTATTTT. The V call is TRBV6-2 or TRBV6-3, the J call TRBJ2-3; 8 nucleotides agree with TRBD1. This CDR3 has 14 residues. The junction had 9 bases not matched to a gene; V was cut back by 5 bases and J by 8 bases. Germline V lookup: CDR1 MNHEY, CDR2 SVGEGT.

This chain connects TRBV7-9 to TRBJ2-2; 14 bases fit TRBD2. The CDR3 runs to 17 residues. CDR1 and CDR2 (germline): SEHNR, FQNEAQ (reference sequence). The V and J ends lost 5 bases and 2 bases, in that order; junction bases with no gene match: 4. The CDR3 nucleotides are TGTGCCAGCAGCCCGACTAGCGGGAGGGCCAACACCGGGGAGCTGTTTTTT. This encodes CASSPTSGRANTGELFF.

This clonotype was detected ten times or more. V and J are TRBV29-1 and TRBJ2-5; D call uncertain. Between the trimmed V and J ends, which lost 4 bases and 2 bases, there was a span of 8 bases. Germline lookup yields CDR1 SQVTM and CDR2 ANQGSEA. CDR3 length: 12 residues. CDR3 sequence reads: CSVGNLQETQYF. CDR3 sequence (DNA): TGCAGCGTTGGAAACTTACAAGAGACCCAGTACTTC.

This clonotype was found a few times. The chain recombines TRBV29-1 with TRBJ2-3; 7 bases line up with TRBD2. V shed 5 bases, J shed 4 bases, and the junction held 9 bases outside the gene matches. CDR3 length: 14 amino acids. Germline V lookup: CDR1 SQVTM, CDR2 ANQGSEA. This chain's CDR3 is CSVNRIGRADTQYF. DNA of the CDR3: TGCAGCGTTAACCGGATAGGGAGGGCAGATACGCAGTATTTT.

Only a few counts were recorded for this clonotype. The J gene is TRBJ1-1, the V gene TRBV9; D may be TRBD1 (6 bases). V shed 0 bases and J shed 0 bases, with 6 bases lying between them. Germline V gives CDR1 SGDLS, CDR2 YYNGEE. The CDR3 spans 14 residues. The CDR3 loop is CASSVGQVNTEAFF. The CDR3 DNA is TGTGCCAGCAGCGTAGGACAGGTGAACACTGAAGCTTTCTTT. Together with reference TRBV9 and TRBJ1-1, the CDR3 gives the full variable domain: DSGVTQTPKHLITATGQRVTLRCSPRSGDLSVYWYQQSLDQGLQFLIQYYNGEERAKGNILERFSAQQFPDLHSELNLSSLELGDSALYFCASSVGQVNTEAFFGQGTRLTVV.

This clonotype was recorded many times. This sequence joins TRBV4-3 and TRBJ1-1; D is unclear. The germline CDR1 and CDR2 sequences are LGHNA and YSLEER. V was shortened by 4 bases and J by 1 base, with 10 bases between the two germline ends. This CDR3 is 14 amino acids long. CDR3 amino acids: CASSRFLSNTEAFF. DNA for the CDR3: TGCGCCAGCAGCCGTTTCCTTTCGAACACTGAAGCTTTCTTT.